A selection of T cell receptor beta chains follows, all from one sample in a study of blood T cell repertoires in COVID-19. Assay used: immunoSEQ multiplex PCR; TCRdb lists only in-frame clones, some missing. The table lists approximately 130,000 clones, more than 70% of them singletons, with around 4.1% in the top ten. Sequencing used peripheral blood. Receptor source: a human donor in a cohort sampled during active COVID-19. Each CDR3 is given with its conserved first and last residue. D genes are given only for firm matches. The size entry is marked missing in some rows and otherwise reads once, few, many or a size class.

clone size: -; D gene: TRBD1; V gene: TRBV12-3/TRBV12-4; J gene: TRBJ2-1; CDR3 protein: CASRTGGVGEQFF; CDR3 DNA: TGTGCCAGCAGGACAGGGGGGGTGGGTGAGCAGTTCTTC
clone size: -; D gene: -; V gene: TRBV6-2/TRBV6-3; J gene: TRBJ1-2; CDR3 protein: CASSYVGRGRGYTF; CDR3 DNA: TGTGCCAGCAGTTACGTCGGCAGGGGCAGAGGCTACACCTTC
clone size: -; D gene: TRBD1; V gene: TRBV4-1; J gene: TRBJ1-4; CDR3 protein: CASSQAVLGQHEKLFF; CDR3 DNA: TGCGCCAGCAGCCAAGCTGTATTGGGACAGCATGAAAAACTGTTTTTT
clone size: -; D gene: TRBD1; V gene: TRBV5-4; J gene: TRBJ1-2; CDR3 protein: CASSSTQGAYYGYTF; CDR3 DNA: TGTGCCAGCAGCTCTACACAGGGGGCTTACTATGGCTACACCTTC
clone size: many; D gene: -; V gene: TRBV6-2/TRBV6-3; J gene: TRBJ1-1; CDR3 protein: CASSYSEGAGFNTEAFF; CDR3 DNA: TGTGCCAGCAGTTACTCGGAGGGTGCGGGCTTCAACACTGAAGCTTTCTTT
clone size: -; D gene: -; V gene: TRBV21-1; J gene: TRBJ1-2; CDR3 protein: CASSAFSPDGYTF; CDR3 DNA: TGTGCCAGCAGTGCGTTTTCGCCCGATGGCTACACCTTC
clone size: -; D gene: -; V gene: TRBV6-5; J gene: TRBJ1-2; CDR3 protein: CASSRNGPGYGYTF; CDR3 DNA: TGTGCCAGCAGTCGCAACGGCCCGGGCTATGGCTACACCTTC
clone size: -; D gene: -; V gene: TRBV9; J gene: TRBJ2-6; CDR3 protein: CASSARQGPSGANVLTF; CDR3 DNA: TGTGCCAGCAGCGCCAGGCAGGGGCCCTCTGGGGCCAACGTCCTGACTTTC
clone size: -; D gene: TRBD1; V gene: TRBV29-1; J gene: TRBJ2-1; CDR3 protein: CSFQPGQGGGEQFF; CDR3 DNA: TGCAGCTTCCAACCGGGACAGGGGGGTGGTGAGCAGTTCTTC
clone size: -; D gene: -; V gene: TRBV11-3; J gene: TRBJ1-5; CDR3 protein: CASSPGVAQPQHF; CDR3 DNA: TGTGCCAGCAGCCCCGGGGTGGCTCAGCCCCAGCATTTT
clone size: -; D gene: -; V gene: TRBV3-1/TRBV3-2; J gene: TRBJ2-3; CDR3 protein: CASSQEEGTQYF; CDR3 DNA: TGTGCCAGCAGCCAAGAGGAGGGTACGCAGTATTTT
clone size: -; D gene: -; V gene: TRBV30; J gene: TRBJ1-2; CDR3 protein: CAWREGGVGGYTF; CDR3 DNA: TGTGCCTGGAGGGAGGGAGGGGTCGGTGGCTACACCTTC
clone size: few; D gene: -; V gene: TRBV5-1; J gene: TRBJ1-1; CDR3 protein: CASMLAGVTEAFF; CDR3 DNA: TGCGCCAGCATGCTAGCTGGGGTCACTGAAGCTTTCTTT
clone size: -; D gene: TRBD1; V gene: TRBV18; J gene: TRBJ2-7; CDR3 protein: CASSPIRTGSYEQYF; CDR3 DNA: TGTGCCAGCTCACCTATCCGGACAGGTTCCTACGAGCAGTACTTC
clone size: -; D gene: TRBD1; V gene: TRBV24-1; J gene: TRBJ1-5; CDR3 protein: CATSASDRGRNQPQHF; CDR3 DNA: TGTGCCACCAGTGCTTCGGACAGGGGGCGCAATCAGCCCCAGCATTTT
clone size: -; D gene: -; V gene: TRBV6-5; J gene: TRBJ1-2; CDR3 protein: CASSRARGGYTF; CDR3 DNA: TGTGCCAGCAGCCGAGCTCGGGGAGGCTACACCTTC
clone size: -; D gene: TRBD1; V gene: TRBV28; J gene: TRBJ2-1; CDR3 protein: CASSETGGAYNEQFF; CDR3 DNA: TGTGCCAGCAGCGAAACAGGGGGCGCTTACAATGAGCAGTTCTTC
clone size: -; D gene: -; V gene: TRBV6-4; J gene: TRBJ1-2; CDR3 protein: CASSDVEGNYGYTF; CDR3 DNA: TGTGCCAGCAGTGACGTGGAGGGTAACTATGGCTACACCTTC
clone size: -; D gene: -; V gene: TRBV29-1; J gene: TRBJ1-1; CDR3 protein: CSVLDSRGNTEAFF; CDR3 DNA: TGCAGCGTACTCGACTCTCGGGGAAACACTGAAGCTTTCTTT
clone size: -; D gene: TRBD2; V gene: TRBV6-4; J gene: TRBJ2-1; CDR3 protein: CASSEAGGHNEQFF; CDR3 DNA: TGTGCCAGCAGTGAAGCGGGGGGGCACAATGAGCAGTTCTTC
clone size: -; D gene: -; V gene: TRBV11-2; J gene: TRBJ2-7; CDR3 protein: CASSLDSPLNEQYF; CDR3 DNA: TGTGCCAGCAGCCTTGACAGTCCACTCAACGAGCAGTACTTC
clone size: once; D gene: -; V gene: TRBV6-5; J gene: TRBJ1-1; CDR3 protein: CASSYHYRRNTEAFF; CDR3 DNA: TGTGCCAGCAGTTACCACTACCGGAGGAACACTGAAGCTTTCTTT